These 13 T cell receptor beta chains share one sample of origin, sequenced in a study of blood T cell repertoires in COVID-19. Assay used: immunoSEQ multiplex PCR; TCRdb lists only in-frame clones, some missing. The sample includes hundreds of thousands of clones, roughly nine tenths of them seen just once. Sequencing input: PBMCs or T cells enriched from blood (not recorded which). Receptors were obtained from a man aged 30 to 45 who had recovered from COVID-19.

The CDR3 nucleotides are TGTGCCAGTAGTATAGAGTATGGGCTGGGTAGGGAGACCCAGTACTTC. Encoded protein: CASSIEYGLGRETQYF. V and J are TRBV19 and TRBJ2-5; no firm D call. CDR1 and CDR2 from the germline V gene are LNHDA and SQIVND (reference sequence). This CDR3 contains 16 residues. The ends were cut back, 0 bases at V and 5 bases at J, with 16 bases in the middle.

This chain links TRBV11-3 with TRBJ2-1, with 12 bases identical to TRBD2. Germline V CDR1 and CDR2: SGHNT, YENEEA. V was clipped by 2 bases and J by 8 bases; unmatched bases: 4. This CDR3 spans 15 amino acids. The CDR3: CASSLTSGRLDEQFF. The CDR3 nucleotides are TGTGCCAGCAGCTTAACTAGCGGGAGGCTCGATGAGCAGTTCTTC. Full variable domain (missing parts from reference TRBV11-3 and TRBJ2-1): EAGVVQSPRYKIIEKKQPVAFWCNPISGHNTLYWYLQNLGQGPELLIRYENEEAVDDSQLPKDRFSAERLKGVDSTLKIQPAELGDSAVYLCASSLTSGRLDEQFFGPGTRLTVL.

The rearrangement uses TRBV19 and TRBJ1-2; D is uncertain. Germline V lookup: CDR1 LNHDA, CDR2 SQIVND (reference sequence). The CDR3 contains 14 residues. V dropped 5 bases and J dropped 4 bases, with 14 bases sitting between them. The CDR3 DNA sequence: TGTGCCAGTAGTCCCCTGCAGGATGCCTATGGCTACACCTTC. Its protein is CASSPLQDAYGYTF. Full variable domain (remainder filled in from reference TRBV19 and TRBJ1-2): DGGITQSPKYLFRKEGQNVTLSCEQNLNHDAMYWYRQDPGQGLRLIYYSQIVNDFQKGDIAEGYSVSREKKESFPLTVTSAQKNPTAFYLCASSPLQDAYGYTFGSGTRLTVV.

The chain employs TRBV7-9 and TRBJ1-1; D possibly corresponds to TRBD1 (6 bases). Germline CDR1 reads SEHNR; CDR2 reads FQNEAQ (reference sequence). This CDR3 is built from 14 residues. Trimming stripped 3 bases from V and 7 bases from J, with 15 bases between. CDR3 DNA sequence: TGTGCCAGCAGCTTCCTAGTCAGGGGAGATGAAGCTTTCTTT. It encodes CASSFLVRGDEAFF.

This rearrangement joins TRBV11-3 to TRBJ2-1; 8 bases agree with TRBD2. V shed 5 bases and J 0 bases; nucleotides not matched to a gene: 6. Per the germline V gene, CDR1 is SGHNT and CDR2 is YENEEA. This CDR3 is 16 amino acids long. The CDR3 sequence is CASSTIAGYSYNEQFF. CDR3 DNA: TGTGCCAGCAGCACGATAGCGGGGTACTCCTACAATGAGCAGTTCTTC.

The chain is built from TRBV7-8 and TRBJ1-3; D remains ambiguous. The V end was cut by 4 bases, the J end by 0 bases, with 19 bases between. The CDR3 is 18 residues long. The germline CDR1 and CDR2 sequences are SGHVS and FQNEAQ. The DNA of the CDR3 is TGTGCCAGCAGCTCACCCCCTCTATCGTATCGCTCTGGAAACACCATATATTTT. Its protein product is CASSSPPLSYRSGNTIYF.

The chain has TRBV19 and TRBJ2-5; 10 bases are a match to TRBD1. Germline V lookup: CDR1 LNHDA, CDR2 SQIVND (reference sequence). Trimming removed 7 bases from V and 5 bases from J; junction bases left unmatched: 10. The CDR3 has 15 residues. CDR3 sequence: CASTSPLGQGETQYF. CDR3 in DNA: TGTGCCAGTACCTCACCCTTGGGACAGGGGGAGACCCAGTACTTC.

The J gene is TRBJ2-3, the V gene TRBV5-1, with D possibly being TRBD2 (6 bases). V lost 0 bases, J lost 6 bases, and 14 bases lay in between. CDR1 is SGHRS, CDR2 YFSETQ, per germline. The CDR3 is 15 residues long. The CDR3 loop is CASSLEGLSLDTQYF. The CDR3 nucleotides are TGCGCCAGCAGCTTGGAAGGACTATCATTGGATACGCAGTATTTT.

V gene TRBV30 combines with J gene TRBJ2-5; possibly TRBD1 for D (5 bases). V gave up 2 bases and J gave up 1 base, with 8 bases separating them. Germline loops: CDR1 GTSNPN, CDR2 SVGIG (reference sequence). The CDR3 contains 13 residues. CDR3 bases: TGTGCCTGGAGTTTGGACACCCAAGAGACCCAGTACTTC. Protein product: CAWSLDTQETQYF.

The chain's CDR3 is CASSLTSTGDTQYF. The CDR3 DNA is TGTGCCAGCAGCTTGACAAGTACGGGGGATACGCAGTATTTT. V gene TRBV11-2 combines with J gene TRBJ2-3; D may be TRBD2 (5 bases). Germline V CDR1 and CDR2: SGHAT, FQNNGV. Trimming stripped 3 bases from V and 6 bases from J, with 13 bases between. The CDR3 length is 14 residues. Together with reference TRBV11-2 and TRBJ2-3, the CDR3 gives the full variable domain: EAGVAQSPRYKIIEKRQSVAFWCNPISGHATLYWYQQILGQGPKLLIQFQNNGVVDDSQLPKDRFSAERLKGVDSTLKIQPAKLEDSAVYLCASSLTSTGDTQYFGPGTRLTVL.

The chain joins TRBV6-5 to TRBJ1-6; D gene unclear. V was pared by 2 bases and J by 10 bases, with 15 bases between. CDR1 and CDR2 (germline): MNHEY, SVGAGI. The length of the CDR3 is 15 residues. This chain's CDR3 is CASSYSGSRGSPLHF. CDR3 DNA: TGTGCCAGCAGTTACAGCGGTTCAAGAGGATCACCCCTCCACTTT.

The V and J genes are TRBV4-1 and TRBJ1-6, with 7 bases identical to TRBD1. CDR1 MGHRA and CDR2 YSYEKL come from the germline V gene. Germline trimming cut 4 bases from V and 0 bases from J; bases unmatched to any gene: 6. This CDR3 comprises 17 residues. CDR3 residues: CASSPGQARSYNSPLHF. CDR3 DNA sequence: TGCGCCAGCAGCCCTGGACAGGCCCGCTCCTATAATTCACCCCTCCACTTT.

The chain recombines TRBV24-1 with TRBJ2-1, with TRBD2 identical over 10 bases. CDR3 size: 17 residues. Germline lookup yields CDR1 KGHDR and CDR2 SFDVKD. Trimming took 5 bases from V and 4 from J; bases not matched to a gene: 10. Written as DNA, the CDR3 is TGTGCCACCAGTGGCCCGGGGGCTAGCGGGAGTTACAATGAGCAGTTCTTC. This translates into CATSGPGASGSYNEQFF.